The T cell receptor (beta chain) under discussion was sequenced for a study of CD8 T cells in Susac syndrome. Random hexamers were used to reverse transcribe the RNA input (0.5 to 1 ug). immunoSEQ multiplex PCR amplified TCR beta CDR3 across 54 Vbeta, 13 Jbeta. In TCRdb, the immunoSEQ multiplex PCR reads were re-called with MiXCR into one record per CDR3 protein. The table records 150,000 to 200,000 distinct CDR3 sequences, 80% to 95% of them present only once. The CDR3 is 12 residues long. V was trimmed by 11 bases and J by 5 bases, leaving 15 bases between them. Germline CDR1 is SNHLY and CDR2 is FYNNEI. The sequenced target, TCR beta, came from blood CD8+ and CD4+ T cells. Isolation of CD8+ and CD4+ T cells was performed negatively, whereas enrichment of TEMRA cells was done by FACS.

V usage is TRBV2 and J usage is TRBJ2-5; D is uncertain. The receptor was derived from a human donor with multiple sclerosis. Sequencing input: CD4+ T cells from PBMCs. The CDR3 region is CAVRATGETQYF. CDR3 bases: TGTGCCGTAAGGGCCACTGGGGAGACCCAGTACTTC.